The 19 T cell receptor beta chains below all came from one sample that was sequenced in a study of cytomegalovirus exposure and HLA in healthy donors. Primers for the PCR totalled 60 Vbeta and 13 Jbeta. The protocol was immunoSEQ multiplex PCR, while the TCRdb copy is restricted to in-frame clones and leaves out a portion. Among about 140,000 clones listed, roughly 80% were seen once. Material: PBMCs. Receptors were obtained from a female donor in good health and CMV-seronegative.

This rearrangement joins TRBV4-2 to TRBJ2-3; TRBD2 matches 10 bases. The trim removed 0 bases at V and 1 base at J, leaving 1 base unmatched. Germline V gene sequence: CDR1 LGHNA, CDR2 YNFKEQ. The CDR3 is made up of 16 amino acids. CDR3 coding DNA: TGTGCCAGCAGCCAAGACGGACTAGCGGGCACAGATACGCAGTATTTT. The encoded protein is CASSQDGLAGTDTQYF.

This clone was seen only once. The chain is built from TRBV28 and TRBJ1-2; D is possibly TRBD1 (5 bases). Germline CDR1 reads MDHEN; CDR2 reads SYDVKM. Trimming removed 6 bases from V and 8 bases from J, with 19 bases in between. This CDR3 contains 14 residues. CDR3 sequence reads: CASRETGTGAGYTF. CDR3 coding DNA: TGTGCCAGCAGAGAAACTGGGACTGGGGCGGGCTACACCTTC.

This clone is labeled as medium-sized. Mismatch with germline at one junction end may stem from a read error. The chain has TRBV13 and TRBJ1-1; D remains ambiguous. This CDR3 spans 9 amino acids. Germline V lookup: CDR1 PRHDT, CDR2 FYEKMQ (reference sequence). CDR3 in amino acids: CASLTGRPF. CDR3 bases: TGTGCCAGCTTGACGGGTCGGCCCTTT.

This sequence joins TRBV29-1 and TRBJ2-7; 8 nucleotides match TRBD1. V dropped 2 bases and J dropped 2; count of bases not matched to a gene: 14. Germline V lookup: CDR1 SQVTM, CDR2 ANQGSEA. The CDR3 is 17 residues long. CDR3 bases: TGCAGCGTTGAAACCCGATTGCTTCAGGGGGCCACCTACGAGCAGTACTTC. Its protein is CSVETRLLQGATYEQYF.

The DNA of the CDR3 is TGTGCCAGCAGCCTTCGCAGGGATCCGGACACTGAAGCTTTCTTT. As protein: CASSLRRDPDTEAFF. V gene TRBV7-3 combines with J gene TRBJ1-1, with a weak D call TRBD1 (5 bases). The V and J ends lost 5 bases and 3 bases respectively, with 16 bases between them. CDR1 SGHTA and CDR2 FQGTGA come from the germline V gene. This CDR3 contains 15 residues.

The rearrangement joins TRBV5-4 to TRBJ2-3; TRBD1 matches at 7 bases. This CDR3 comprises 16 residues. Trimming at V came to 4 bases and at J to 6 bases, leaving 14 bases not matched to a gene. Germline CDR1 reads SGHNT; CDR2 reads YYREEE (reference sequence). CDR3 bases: TGTGCCAGCAGCGCAAAGACAGGGACGAAATTGGATACGCAGTATTTT. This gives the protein CASSAKTGTKLDTQYF.

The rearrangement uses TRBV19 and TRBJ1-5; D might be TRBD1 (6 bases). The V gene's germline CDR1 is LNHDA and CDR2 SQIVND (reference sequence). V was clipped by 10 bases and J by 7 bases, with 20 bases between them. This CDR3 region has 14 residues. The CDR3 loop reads CAIGPGGPQQPQHF. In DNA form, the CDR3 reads TGTGCCATAGGGCCGGGGGGGCCCCAACAGCCCCAGCATTTT.

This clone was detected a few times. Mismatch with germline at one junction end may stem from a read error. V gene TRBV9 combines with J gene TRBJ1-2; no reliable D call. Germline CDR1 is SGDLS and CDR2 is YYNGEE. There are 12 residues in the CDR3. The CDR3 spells CASSVAPSSLAF. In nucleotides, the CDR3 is TGTGCCAGCAGCGTAGCCCCAAGCAGCCTAGCCTTC. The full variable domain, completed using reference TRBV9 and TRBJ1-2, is DSGVTQTPKHLITATGQRVTLRCSPRSGDLSVYWYQQSLDQGLQFLIQYYNGEERAKGNILERFSAQQFPDLHSELNLSSLELGDSALYFCASSVAPSSLAFGSGTRLTVV.

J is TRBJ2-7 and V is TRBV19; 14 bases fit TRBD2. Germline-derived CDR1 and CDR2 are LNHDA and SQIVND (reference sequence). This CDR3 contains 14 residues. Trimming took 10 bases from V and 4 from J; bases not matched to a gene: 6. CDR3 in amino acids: CATGTSGSVYEQYF. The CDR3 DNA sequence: TGTGCCACCGGGACTAGCGGGAGTGTTTACGAGCAGTACTTC.

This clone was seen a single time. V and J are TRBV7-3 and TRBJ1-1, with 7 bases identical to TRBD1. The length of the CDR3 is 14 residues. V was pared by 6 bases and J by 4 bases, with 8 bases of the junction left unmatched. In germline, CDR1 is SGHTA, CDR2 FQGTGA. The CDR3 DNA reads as TGTGCCAGCAGGGAGGGGGCGCTATCCACTGAAGCTTTCTTT. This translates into CASREGALSTEAFF.

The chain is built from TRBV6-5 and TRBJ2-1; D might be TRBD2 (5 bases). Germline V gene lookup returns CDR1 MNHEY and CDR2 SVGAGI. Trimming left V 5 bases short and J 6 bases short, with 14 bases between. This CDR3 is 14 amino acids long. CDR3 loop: CASSRGSAPNEQFF. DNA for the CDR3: TGTGCCAGCAGTCGGGGTTCAGCCCCCAATGAGCAGTTCTTC.

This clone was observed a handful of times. CDR3 DNA: TGTGCCAGTGAGGACAGGACTCTCTATGGCTACACCTTC. It codes for CASEDRTLYGYTF. The gene calls are TRBV19 and TRBJ1-2; 7 bases fit TRBD1. V lost 8 bases to trimming and J lost 4 bases; unmatched junction nucleotides: 7. This CDR3 region has 13 residues. Per the germline V gene, CDR1 is LNHDA and CDR2 is SQIVND (reference sequence).

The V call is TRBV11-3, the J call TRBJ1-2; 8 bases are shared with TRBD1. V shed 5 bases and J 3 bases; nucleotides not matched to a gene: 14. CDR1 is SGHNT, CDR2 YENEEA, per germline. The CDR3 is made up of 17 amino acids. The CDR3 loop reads CASSTDRARGSDYGYTF. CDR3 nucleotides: TGTGCCAGCAGCACGGACAGGGCGCGCGGGTCAGACTATGGCTACACCTTC.

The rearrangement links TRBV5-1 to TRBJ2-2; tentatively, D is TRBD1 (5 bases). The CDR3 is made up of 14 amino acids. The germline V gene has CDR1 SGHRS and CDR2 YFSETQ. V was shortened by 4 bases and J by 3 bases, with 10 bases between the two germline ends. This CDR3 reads CASSPGHYTGELFF. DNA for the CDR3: TGCGCCAGCAGCCCCGGACACTACACCGGGGAGCTGTTTTTT. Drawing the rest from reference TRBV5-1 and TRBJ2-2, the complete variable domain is KAGVTQTPRYLIKTRGQQVTLSCSPISGHRSVSWYQQTPGQGLQFLFEYFSETQRNKGNFPGRFSGRQFSNSRSEMNVSTLELGDSALYLCASSPGHYTGELFFGEGSRLTVL.

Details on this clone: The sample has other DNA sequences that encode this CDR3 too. The CDR3 DNA reads TGCAGTGCTAGAGACAGCTACGAGCAGTACTTC. It is translated as CSARDSYEQYF. The chain has TRBV20-1 and TRBJ2-7; no firm D call. The V gene lost 0 bases and the J gene lost 3 bases, with 3 bases spanning the gap. Germline V lookup: CDR1 DFQATT, CDR2 SNEGSKA (reference sequence). The CDR3 loop spans 11 amino acids.

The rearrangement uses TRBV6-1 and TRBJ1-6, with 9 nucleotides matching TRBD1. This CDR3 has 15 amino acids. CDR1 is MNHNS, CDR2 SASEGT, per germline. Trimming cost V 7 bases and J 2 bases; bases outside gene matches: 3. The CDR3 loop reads CASIGQGPYNSPLHF. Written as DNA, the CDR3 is TGTGCCAGCATTGGACAGGGGCCCTATAATTCACCCCTCCACTTT.

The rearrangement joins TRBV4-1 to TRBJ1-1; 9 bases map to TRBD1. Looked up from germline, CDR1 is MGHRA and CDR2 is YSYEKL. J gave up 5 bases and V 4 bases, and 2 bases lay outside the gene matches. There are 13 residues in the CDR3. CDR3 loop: CASSLGTGTEAFF. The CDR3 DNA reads TGCGCCAGCAGCCTGGGGACAGGGACTGAAGCTTTCTTT.

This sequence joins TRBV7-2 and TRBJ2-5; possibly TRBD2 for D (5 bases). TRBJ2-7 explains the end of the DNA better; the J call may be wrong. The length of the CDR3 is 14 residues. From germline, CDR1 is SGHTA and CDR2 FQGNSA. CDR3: CASSLGLASPEQYF. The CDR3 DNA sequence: TGTGCCAGCAGCTTAGGGCTAGCATCCCCCGAGCAGTACTTC.

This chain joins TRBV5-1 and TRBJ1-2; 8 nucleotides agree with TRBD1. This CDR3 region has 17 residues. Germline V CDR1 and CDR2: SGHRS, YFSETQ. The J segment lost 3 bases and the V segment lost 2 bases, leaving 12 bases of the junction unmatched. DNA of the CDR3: TGCGCCAGCAGCTTTGCCGACAGGGGTTTCTCGGACTATGGCTACACCTTC. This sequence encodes CASSFADRGFSDYGYTF.